What follows are 20 T cell receptor beta chains derived from one specimen sequenced in a study of blood T cell repertoires in COVID-19. Method: immunoSEQ multiplex PCR; TCRdb's copy keeps in-frame clones and lacks some. The data contain fewer than 350,000 clones, 81% of them singletons. The sample taken for sequencing was peripheral blood. All receptors come from a woman in her sixties with active or convalescent COVID-19.

This rearrangement joins TRBV6-5 to TRBJ2-1, with 9 bases matching TRBD2. Germline assignment: CDR1 MNHEY and CDR2 SVGAGI. This CDR3 spans 16 amino acids. J lost 7 bases, V lost 1 base, and 8 bases had no gene match. CDR3 in amino acids: CASSYFRAGGLNEQFF. In DNA, the CDR3 is TGTGCCAGCAGTTACTTTCGGGCGGGGGGGCTGAATGAGCAGTTCTTC.

This clone has a single count. This chain uses TRBV20-1 with TRBJ1-4; D not certain. Trimming cost V 3 bases and J 4 bases, with 9 bases left between them. Germline CDR1 and CDR2: DFQATT and SNEGSKA (reference sequence). The CDR3 spans 13 residues. In DNA, the CDR3 is TGCAGTGCTAGTACGCAGATTAATGAAAAACTGTTTTTT. Its protein is CSASTQINEKLFF.

The V call is TRBV20-1, the J call TRBJ1-2; TRBD1 agrees at 8 bases. Germline-derived CDR1 and CDR2 are DFQATT and SNEGSKA (reference sequence). V lost 3 bases and J lost 0; bases outside the gene matches: 12. The CDR3 spans 17 residues. DNA for the CDR3: TGCAGTGCTAGTAACCGGGACAGGCACGGTTCTAACTATGGCTACACCTTC. Protein: CSASNRDRHGSNYGYTF.

In its sample, this clone was seen once. The chain couples TRBV9 to TRBJ2-7, with TRBD1 as a possible D gene (7 bases). CDR1 is SGDLS and CDR2 is YYNGEE in the germline V gene. The V and J ends lost 5 bases and 6 bases respectively, with 21 bases between them. The CDR3 loop spans 15 amino acids. The chain's CDR3 is CASSTRTGGSGEQYF. The CDR3 coding sequence is TGTGCCAGCAGTACCCGGACAGGAGGGTCCGGCGAGCAGTACTTC.

This sequence joins TRBV6-1 and TRBJ2-2; TRBD2 matches at 10 bases. Germline CDR1 and CDR2: MNHNS and SASEGT. This CDR3 has 16 residues. V gave up 2 bases and J gave up 4 bases; unmatched junction bases: 4. Written as DNA, the CDR3 is TGTGCCAGCAGTGAACAGCTAGCGGGGGTCACCGGGGAGCTGTTTTTT. This gives the protein CASSEQLAGVTGELFF.

This sequence joins TRBV7-9 and TRBJ1-1, with D maybe TRBD1 (5 bases). Germline loops: CDR1 SEHNR, CDR2 FQNEAQ (reference sequence). CDR3 length: 15 residues. Trimming shortened V by 2 bases and J by 4 bases, and 14 bases separated the two germline ends. The CDR3 DNA reads as TGTGCCAGCAGCTTACGCCGCGGGGGGACCACTGAAGCTTTCTTT. Translation gives CASSLRRGGTTEAFF.

This clone was counted between two and nine times. The CDR3 DNA follows: TGTGCCAGCAGCTTTCTCGGACAGGGTCTTAACTATGGCTACACCTTC. The encoded protein is CASSFLGQGLNYGYTF. The chain couples TRBV5-4 to TRBJ1-2; TRBD1 matches 8 bases. The germline gives CDR1 SGHNT, CDR2 YYREEE (reference sequence). This CDR3 is built from 16 residues. V shed 2 bases and J 1 base; nucleotides not matched to a gene: 7. Full variable domain (rest looked up from reference TRBV5-4 and TRBJ1-2): ETGVTQSPTHLIKTRGQQVTLRCSSQSGHNTVSWYQQALGQGPQFIFQYYREEENGRGNFPPRFSGLQFPNYSSELNVNALELDDSALYLCASSFLGQGLNYGYTFGSGTRLTVV.

The chain combines TRBV12-3 or TRBV12-4 with TRBJ2-1; D ambiguous. V was clipped by 6 bases and J by 4 bases, with 7 bases between them. This CDR3 contains 12 residues. CDR3 sequence (DNA): TGTGCCAGCAGCAAGCAATACAATGAGCAGTTCTTC. Protein product: CASSKQYNEQFF.

The chain uses TRBV21-1 and TRBJ1-5. TRBV21-1 is a pseudogene locus. This CDR3 spans 11 amino acids. The DNA of the CDR3 is TGTGCCAGCAGCCCGTTACAGCCCCAGCATTTT. It yields the protein CASSPLQPQHF.

V usage is TRBV11-2 and J usage is TRBJ2-1; 8 nucleotides agree with TRBD2. The J segment lost 8 bases and the V segment lost 5 bases, leaving 11 bases of the junction unmatched. CDR1 and CDR2 (germline): SGHAT, FQNNGV. The CDR3 spans 15 residues. CDR3 residues: CASSNNGGARDEQFF. The CDR3 DNA follows: TGTGCCAGCAGCAACAACGGGGGGGCCCGGGATGAGCAGTTCTTC.

The chain joins TRBV6-5 to TRBJ1-4, with 7 bases that match TRBD1. V shed 6 bases, J shed 2 bases, and the junction held 3 bases outside the gene matches. The CDR3 contains 14 residues. The germline V gene has CDR1 MNHEY and CDR2 SVGAGI. In nucleotides, the CDR3 is TGTGCCAGCAGAGTAGGGGGCACTAATGAAAAACTGTTTTTT. Translated: CASRVGGTNEKLFF.

The chain employs TRBV18 and TRBJ2-1; 12 nucleotides line up with TRBD1. J gave up 7 bases and V 5 bases, and 6 bases lay outside the gene matches. CDR1 and CDR2 from the germline V gene are KGHSH and LQKENI. The CDR3 loop spans 15 amino acids. CDR3 in DNA: TGTGCCAGCTCATTGGGACAGGGGGCGGGGAATGAGCAGTTCTTC. It translates to CASSLGQGAGNEQFF. Drawing the rest from reference TRBV18 and TRBJ2-1, the complete variable domain is NAGVMQNPRHLVRRRGQEARLRCSPMKGHSHVYWYRQLPEEGLKFMVYLQKENIIDESGMPKERFSAEFPKEGPSILRIQQVVRGDSAAYFCASSLGQGAGNEQFFGPGTRLTVL.

V usage is TRBV29-1 and J usage is TRBJ2-7, with TRBD1 matching over 8 bases. Per germline, CDR1 SQVTM and CDR2 ANQGSEA. V was clipped by 1 base and J by 5 bases; unmatched bases: 7. This CDR3 comprises 14 residues. The CDR3 reads CSVEGNRGSHEQYF. The CDR3 DNA follows: TGCAGCGTTGAAGGAAACAGGGGGTCCCACGAGCAGTACTTC.

This chain connects TRBV4-1 to TRBJ2-1; 9 bases agree with TRBD1. J was trimmed by 8 bases and V by 0 bases; bases with no gene match: 8. The CDR3 covers 16 residues. Germline CDR1 reads MGHRA; CDR2 reads YSYEKL. CDR3 amino acids: CASSQDLGTGWDEQFF. DNA of the CDR3: TGCGCCAGCAGCCAAGATCTTGGGACAGGGTGGGATGAGCAGTTCTTC.

The V gene is TRBV30, the J gene TRBJ1-1; D perhaps matches TRBD1 (6 bases). Germline V gene lookup returns CDR1 GTSNPN and CDR2 SVGIG (reference sequence). CDR3 length equals 14 residues. V was pared by 3 bases and J by 5 bases, with 16 bases between. This CDR3 reads CAWSGGALRTEAFF. CDR3 nucleotide sequence: TGTGCCTGGAGCGGGGGGGCCCTTAGGACTGAAGCTTTCTTT.

The J gene is TRBJ2-5, the V gene TRBV6-5; D not resolved. Trimming took 6 bases from V and 7 from J, leaving 9 bases between them. Germline V gene lookup returns CDR1 MNHEY and CDR2 SVGAGI. The CDR3 is made up of 11 amino acids. CDR3 in amino acids: CASSRPGTQYF. The DNA of the CDR3 is TGTGCCAGCAGCCGGCCGGGGACCCAGTACTTC.

The rearrangement joins TRBV7-3 to TRBJ1-1, with D maybe TRBD1 (6 bases). The CDR3 spans 14 residues. Germline-derived CDR1 and CDR2 are SGHTA and FQGTGA. V was clipped by 4 bases and J by 3 bases, with 12 bases between them. The CDR3 here is CASSSGTSDTEAFF. As DNA, the CDR3 is TGTGCCAGCAGCTCCGGGACATCCGACACTGAAGCTTTCTTT.

This rearrangement joins TRBV24-1 to TRBJ2-3; 8 bases are a match to TRBD2. Germline CDR1 KGHDR, CDR2 SFDVKD. The CDR3 loop spans 15 amino acids. V was clipped by 5 bases and J by 4 bases; unmatched bases: 7. The CDR3, as DNA: TGTGCCACCAGTGGCGCGGGGGGTTACCCAGATACGCAGTATTTT. The encoded protein is CATSGAGGYPDTQYF.

The chain is built from TRBV5-1 and TRBJ1-6; D is undetermined. This CDR3 contains 15 residues. V was trimmed by 3 bases and J by 0 bases, leaving 7 bases between them. Germline CDR1 and CDR2: SGHRS and YFSETQ. The CDR3 DNA sequence: TGCGCCAGCAGCTACGAGAGCTCCTATAATTCACCCCTCCACTTT. This gives the protein CASSYESSYNSPLHF.

This clone was seen a single time. This chain links TRBV6-6 with TRBJ1-1, with 7 bases that match TRBD1. The CDR3 sequence is 13 residues long. Germline trimming cut 6 bases from V and 5 bases from J; bases unmatched to any gene: 6. CDR1 and CDR2 from the germline V gene are MNHNY and SVGAGI (reference sequence). CDR3 DNA: TGTGCCAGCAGCCGACAGGGCGAAACTGAAGCTTTCTTT. It translates to CASSRQGETEAFF.